This T cell receptor beta chain was captured in a study of siplizumab effects on memory and regulatory T cells (dated by TCRdb to between 2018 and 2021). Describing the broader study: The study examined how the anti-CD2 antibody siplizumab affects alloreactive T-cell subsets in allogeneic mixed lymphocyte reactions built from human PBMCs.

V trim: 0 bases; J trim: 1 base; unmatched bases: 4. The germline V gene provides CDR1 KGHSH and CDR2 LQKENI. The CDR3 goes from the cysteine to the phenylalanine over 17 residues. This entry keeps only the CDR3 DNA: 51 bases, framed from base 1. TCRbeta CDR3 sequencing was performed on sorted unstimulated T cells and on proliferating T cells recovered from mixed lymphocyte reactions. Fresh whole blood from over 8 HLA-typed healthy donors was used to isolate PBMCs. Receptors were amplified or captured by the immunoSEQ multiplex PCR assay. About 10^5 TCR templates per sample were assayed by the deep sequencing platform. Genomic DNA extracted from sorted T cells was the material used for TCRbeta CDR3 sequencing. Turning to the authors' computational methods: The R programming language was used for the clonal analysis of the TCRbeta CDR3 data. Unstimulated samples were compared with post-reaction CFSE-low samples to define alloreactive CD4+ and CD8+ clones. Alloreactive CD4+ clones were assigned to regulatory or non-regulatory origin by matching sequences to sorted unstimulated Treg and non-Treg repertoires. The table comes from immuneACCESS by way of TCRdb, which keeps in-frame sequences with V and J called. Part of the clones is missing from these tables; in studies checked, under half for an unresolved V gene and the rest for unknown reasons. For V, J and clone size, that table is used; D and trimming come from the DNA. This sample is represented by more than 95,000 clones; just over 90% of them were singletons. The ten top clones hold around 0.32% of the sample.

The paper's findings and limits, for the study overall: Compared with memory T cells, unstimulated naive T cells appeared more diverse, and naive cells seemed to make a substantial contribution to the alloresponse. Whether proliferating Tregs from siplizumab cultures actually had suppressive function was not functionally confirmed. In reactions with siplizumab, an average of approximately 69% of mappable alloreactive CD4+ clones were Treg-derived, compared with about 27% in control reactions. Sequences below about 10^-5 frequency were poorly captured, so only a minor fraction of alloreactive clones could be mapped to unstimulated subsets. Siplizumab significantly lowered the cumulative frequency of alloreactive sequences that could be traced to unstimulated CD4+ memory T cells. About 80-96% of proliferating CD4+ or CD8+ clones could not be given a naive or memory phenotype.

Remarks on this clone: It has no known antigen specificity. One base away there is no much larger clone; base qualities are not given.

The TCR sequence derives from a human donor in good health. In this chain, TRBV18 is recombined with TRBJ2-2, and TRBD2 aligns with 8 junction nucleotides. The sequenced material came from CD4+ T cells sorted from blood. The bases are TGTGCCAGCTCACCACCAATCGGGACTAGGAACACCGGGGAGCTGTTTTTT. This is translated as CASSPPIGTRNTGELFF.